Reported below is one TCR beta chain. The sample is drawn from a study of T-cell reconstitution after alpha-beta-depleted transplantation in children. Preparation of the TCRbeta library used unique molecular identifiers. Each CDR3 protein gets one entry after TCRdb re-called the PCR reads with MiXCR. The sample includes roughly 74,000 distinct CDR3 sequences, 15% to 20% of them seen just once. Germline trimming cut 1 base from V and 2 bases from J; bases unmatched to any gene: 4. Germline V gene sequence: CDR1 SGHRS, CDR2 YFSETQ. The length of the CDR3 is 15 residues. This sequence originates from a male patient aged 2-15 years who had a stem cell transplant for acute lymphoblastic leukemia, so the T cells may come from the graft donor. The material was PBMCs, mostly from graft donor cells, obtained 360 days after TCRalphabeta/CD19-depleted stem cell transplant. This chain uses TRBV5-1 with TRBJ2-7; 9 bases agree with TRBD1. The CDR3 loop reads CASSLLRQGAYEQYF. The CDR3 nucleotides are TGCGCCAGCAGCTTGTTGAGACAGGGGGCCTACGAGCAGTACTTC. The entire variable domain, with the rest obtained from reference TRBV5-1 and TRBJ2-7, is as follows: KAGVTQTPRYLIKTRGQQVTLSCSPISGHRSVSWYQQTPGQGLQFLFEYFSETQRNKGNFPGRFSGRQFSNSRSEMNVSTLELGDSALYLCASSLLRQGAYEQYFGPGTRLTVT.